This paragraph covers one TCR beta chain sequence. What it binds is unknown. Combining iRepertoire HTBI primers with Arm-PCR of CDR3 regions, the authors built TCR beta libraries. One entry per CDR3 protein, called by TCRdb with MiXCR from the multiplex PCR reads. The sample has 700,000 or so distinct CDR3 sequences; 25% to 30% are singletons. This specimen comes from a study of regulatory T cells in long-lasting Graves disease. Regarding the study as a whole: Persistent disease was associated with favored TRBV28 usage and with favored use of TRBJ1-2 and TRBJ2-5. Persistent Graves' cases showed lower TCR diversity than newly diagnosed cases.

Time point indicated: persistent/refractory GD, antithyroid drugs over 5 years with positive TRAb. Construction of the TCR library relied on RNA isolated from PBMCs. Trimming left V 6 bases short and J 2 bases short, with 10 bases between. CDR1 is DFQATT and CDR2 is SNEGSKA in the germline V gene (reference sequence). The CDR3 is 12 amino acids. V usage is TRBV20-1 and J usage is TRBJ2-5; tentatively, D is TRBD2 (5 bases). The TCR sequence derives from a female donor with Graves disease. Here the sequenced sample was peripheral blood mononuclear cells (PBMCs), taken when the disease was refractory, from a patient treated with antithyroid drugs. The CDR3: CSATDFQETQYF. The CDR3 coding sequence is TGCAGTGCCACGGACTTTCAAGAGACCCAGTACTTC.